Each of the 12 T cell receptor beta chains below was sequenced from the same sample in a study of lymphopenia after photon versus proton radiotherapy. The repertoire was sequenced with immunoSEQ multiplex PCR; TCRdb's copy has only in-frame clones and lacks some. The data contain about 24,000 clones, more than 75% of them singletons. The sequences come from peripheral blood, collected from a patient treated with photon-based radiotherapy. Every receptor here comes from a man between 35 and 55 years old with gastric cancer.

The chain recombines TRBV2 with TRBJ2-7; 11 bases are shared with TRBD1. This CDR3 is 14 amino acids long. Germline lookup yields CDR1 SNHLY and CDR2 FYNNEI. V was pared by 8 bases and J by 7 bases, with 10 bases of the junction left unmatched. Here the CDR3 DNA reads TGTGCCAGCGTAGGGACAGGGGGAATGGGGGAGCAGTACTTC. Residues: CASVGTGGMGEQYF.

This sequence joins TRBV7-2 and TRBJ2-1, with D uncertain. Trimming removed 1 base at V and 9 bases at J, with 13 bases between. CDR3 length equals 14 residues. From germline, CDR1 is SGHTA and CDR2 FQGNSA. CDR3 in amino acids: CASSLDVGNPEQFF. The DNA of the CDR3 is TGTGCCAGCAGCTTAGACGTGGGAAACCCTGAGCAGTTCTTC.

The V call is TRBV2, the J call TRBJ1-5; D is uncertain. The CDR3 extends over 11 amino acids. Germline loops: CDR1 SNHLY, CDR2 FYNNEI. The ends were cut back, 2 bases at V and 6 bases at J, with 2 bases in the middle. CDR3 nucleotides: TGTGCCAGCAGTGAATTTCAGCCCCAGCATTTT. This codes for CASSEFQPQHF.

This clone was recorded a few times. J is TRBJ1-4 and V is TRBV14, with 9 nucleotides matching TRBD1. CDR1 is SGHDN and CDR2 is FVKESK in the germline V gene. The CDR3 contains 17 residues. The V segment lost 4 bases and the J segment 0 bases; nucleotides outside the gene matches: 6. CDR3 region: CASSLRTGATTNEKLFF. DNA for the CDR3: TGTGCCAGCAGCCTAAGGACAGGGGCAACAACTAATGAAAAACTGTTTTTT.

The J gene is TRBJ1-5, the V gene TRBV2; tentatively, D is TRBD1 (5 bases). This CDR3 contains 13 residues. Germline V gene data show CDR1 as SNHLY and CDR2 as FYNNEI. V was pared by 8 bases and J by 3 bases, with 11 bases between. The CDR3 loop is CASEGASNQPQHF. The CDR3 DNA follows: TGTGCCAGCGAAGGGGCGTCCAATCAGCCCCAGCATTTT.

The CDR3 bases are TGTGCCTGGAAGGGACGGCGGAACACTGAAGCTTTCTTT. Protein product: CAWKGRRNTEAFF. The chain has TRBV30 and TRBJ1-1; D is possibly TRBD1 (5 bases). This CDR3 has 13 residues. Trimming took 4 bases from V and 1 from J, leaving 10 bases between them. Germline-derived CDR1 and CDR2 are GTSNPN and SVGIG (reference sequence).

The gene calls are TRBV5-1 and TRBJ2-5; 7 bases fit TRBD2. V was pared by 4 bases and J by 4 bases, with 13 bases of the junction left unmatched. This CDR3 is built from 16 residues. In germline, CDR1 is SGHRS, CDR2 YFSETQ. In DNA, the CDR3 is TGCGCCAGCAGCCCCAGGACCCTGGGGGGGGGAGAGACCCAGTACTTC. Translated: CASSPRTLGGGETQYF.

The chain links TRBV4-2 to TRBJ1-2, with TRBD1 matching 7 bases. The germline V gene has CDR1 LGHNA and CDR2 YNFKEQ. Losses at the gene ends were 5 bases for V and 10 bases for J; bases not matched to a gene: 4. This CDR3 is built from 11 residues. The CDR3 sequence: CASSLGTAYTF. CDR3 DNA sequence: TGTGCCAGCAGCTTAGGGACAGCCTACACCTTC.

The gene calls are TRBV7-2 and TRBJ2-7; tentative D call: TRBD2 (5 bases). The V end lost 7 bases, the J end lost 0 bases, and 19 bases lay between the germline ends. The germline gives CDR1 SGHTA, CDR2 FQGNSA. The CDR3 runs 16 residues. CDR3 in amino acids: CASTSYFGGSSYEQYF. CDR3 coding DNA: TGTGCCAGCACTTCCTACTTCGGAGGAAGCTCCTACGAGCAGTACTTC.

The chain combines TRBV19 with TRBJ1-1; D remains ambiguous. V was cut by 3 bases and J by 7 bases, with 12 bases left in between. Germline lookup yields CDR1 LNHDA and CDR2 SQIVND (reference sequence). The CDR3 runs 13 residues. Written as DNA, the CDR3 is TGTGCCAGTAGTATGGGCCGGGGTCTTGAAGCTTTCTTT. Encoded protein: CASSMGRGLEAFF.

V gene TRBV19 combines with J gene TRBJ2-4; weak D call: TRBD1 (6 bases). V was trimmed by 5 bases and J by 0 bases, leaving 17 bases between them. The CDR3 consists of 17 residues. Looked up from germline, CDR1 is LNHDA and CDR2 is SQIVND (reference sequence). The CDR3 spells CASSPQGSGLAKNIQYF. CDR3 nucleotide sequence: TGTGCCAGTAGTCCCCAGGGGTCCGGGCTAGCCAAAAACATTCAGTACTTC.

The chain uses TRBV19 and TRBJ1-3; D remains ambiguous. Germline CDR1 LNHDA, CDR2 SQIVND (reference sequence). The CDR3 sequence is 16 residues long. V was cut by 5 bases and J by 0 bases, with 14 bases left in between. The CDR3 loop is CASSDSRRFSGNTIYF. The CDR3 region has the DNA TGTGCCAGTAGTGATTCCCGGCGGTTCTCTGGAAACACCATATATTTT.